Listed below are T cell receptor beta chains from one sample, sequenced in a study of response to subunit inactivated influenza vaccine. TCRdb reprocessed the RT-PCR reads with MiXCR, giving one entry per CDR3 protein. The table includes 650,000 to 700,000 distinct CDR3 sequences, 15% to 19% detected once. The material was PBMCs from blood, obtained 11 to 12 days after vaccination. Source of these receptors: a man between 50 and 59 years old who received an inactivated influenza vaccine. The CDR3 runs from the conserved cysteine through the conserved F or W. The D gene is left open where the match is weak. For some rows the clone size is stated as once, few or many, or as a class when expanded; others skip it.

>TRBJ2-7|-|-|TRBV7-9
TGTGCCAGCAGCCAACCAGAGGGGGGGCTCATACAGCAGTACTTC
CASSQPEGGLIQQYF
>TRBJ1-1|few|-|TRBV6-2/TRBV6-3
TGTGCCAGCAGTCCTCGAGTGGGGGGCACCACTGAAGCTTTCTTT
CASSPRVGGTTEAFF
>TRBJ2-7|-|TRBD1|TRBV4-1
TGCGCCAGCAGCCAGCCGGGACAGGTGTTCTACGAGCAGTACTTC
CASSQPGQVFYEQYF
>TRBJ2-7|many|-|TRBV25-1
TGTGCCAGCAGCGACACCCGGGACTCCAAGCAGTACTTC
CASSDTRDSKQYF
>TRBJ2-4|-|TRBD2|TRBV12-3/TRBV12-4
TGTGCCAGCAGTCTGGGGACTAGCGGCCTAGCCAAAAACATTCAGTACTTC
CASSLGTSGLAKNIQYF
>TRBJ1-5|-|-|TRBV20-1
TGCAGTGCTAGTGGGTATGGCTATCAGCCCCAGCATTTT
CSASGYGYQPQHF
>TRBJ2-7|few|-|TRBV12-3/TRBV12-4
TGTGCCAGCAGCCCAGGGGGGACAACCTACGAGCAGTACTTC
CASSPGGTTYEQYF
>TRBJ1-6|few|TRBD1|TRBV18
TGTGCCAGCTCACCACTCCGGGACAGGGATCGATCACCCCTCCACTTT
CASSPLRDRDRSPLHF
>TRBJ2-1|-|TRBD2|TRBV7-2
TGTGCCAGCAGCTTAGATCCTAGCGGAGAATACAATGAGCAGTTCTTC
CASSLDPSGEYNEQFF
>TRBJ2-7|-|-|TRBV20-1
TGCAGTGCTAGAGATCCGGAGGGAAGCTCCTACGAGCAGTACTTC
CSARDPEGSSYEQYF
>TRBJ2-7|few|-|TRBV12-3/TRBV12-4
TGTGCCAGCACCTTCGATAGGGTCGAGCAGTACTTC
CASTFDRVEQYF
>TRBJ2-3|few|-|TRBV11-2
TGTGCCAGCAGCCCAAAGCGACCTAGCACAGATACGCAGTATTTT
CASSPKRPSTDTQYF
>TRBJ1-1|many|TRBD1|TRBV2
TGTGCCAGCAGTTGGGACAGCAACACTGAAGCTTTCTTT
CASSWDSNTEAFF
>TRBJ2-7|-|-|TRBV7-2
TGTGCCAGCAGCCCCATGGGGACATTAGGATCCTACGAGCAGTACTTC
CASSPMGTLGSYEQYF
>TRBJ1-6|-|-|TRBV14
TGTGCCAGCAGCCAAGTTTCGTGGAGCTCCTATAATTCACCCCTCCACTTT
CASSQVSWSSYNSPLHF
>TRBJ1-5|-|-|TRBV20-1
TGCAGTGCTAGCCCCCCTTTGGGTGCTCAGCCCCAGCATTTT
CSASPPLGAQPQHF
>TRBJ1-1|many|-|TRBV14
TGTGCCAGCAGCCAAGTTATGGGGGTCACTGAAGCTTTCTTT
CASSQVMGVTEAFF
>TRBJ1-3|few|-|TRBV7-9
TGTGCCAGCAGCTTTCAAGCCCTTGTGGGTGGAAACACCATATATTTT
CASSFQALVGGNTIYF
>TRBJ2-5|few|TRBD1|TRBV29-1
TGCAGCGCAGGGACAGGGGCGGAGACCCAGTACTTC
CSAGTGAETQYF
>TRBJ2-5|-|TRBD1|TRBV6-5
TGTGCCAGCAGTTACCTCAGGGGGATTGAAGAGACCCAGTACTTC
CASSYLRGIEETQYF
>TRBJ2-3|few|-|TRBV20-1
TGCAGTGCTGACGACGGGGGAGAGCCCTCAGATACGCAGTATTTT
CSADDGGEPSDTQYF
>TRBJ2-1|few|TRBD1|TRBV5-1
TGCGCCAGCAGCAATACAGGGGGCTCCTACAATGAGCAGTTCTTC
CASSNTGGSYNEQFF
>TRBJ2-7|many|-|TRBV15
TGTGCCACCAGCAGACCAGGCTACGAGCAGTACTTC
CATSRPGYEQYF
>TRBJ2-1|-|TRBD1|TRBV7-2
TGTGCCAGCAGGGAACCCGGGACAGGCAGGAATGAGCAGTTCTTC
CASREPGTGRNEQFF
>TRBJ2-2|-|TRBD2|TRBV29-1
TGCAGCGTTAGGGGGACTAGCGGGAGGGTCGGAGTAACCGGGGAGCTGTTTTTT
CSVRGTSGRVGVTGELFF